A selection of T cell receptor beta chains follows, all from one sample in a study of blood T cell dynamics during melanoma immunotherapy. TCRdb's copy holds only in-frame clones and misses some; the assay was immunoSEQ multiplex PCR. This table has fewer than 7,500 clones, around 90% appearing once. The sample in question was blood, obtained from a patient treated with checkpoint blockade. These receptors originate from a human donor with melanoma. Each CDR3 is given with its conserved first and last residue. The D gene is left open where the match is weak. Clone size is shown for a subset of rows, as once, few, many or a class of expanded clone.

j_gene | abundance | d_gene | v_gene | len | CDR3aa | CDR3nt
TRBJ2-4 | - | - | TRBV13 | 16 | CASSPSRRATKNIQYF | TGTGCCAGCAGCCCTAGTCGGAGGGCGACCAAAAACATTCAGTACTTC
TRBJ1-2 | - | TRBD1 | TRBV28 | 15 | CASSLGQARNYGYTF | TGTGCCAGCAGTTTGGGACAGGCTCGAAACTATGGCTACACCTTC
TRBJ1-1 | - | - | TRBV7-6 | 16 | CASSLSGGSRNTEAFF | TGTGCCAGCAGCCTAAGTGGGGGGTCCAGGAACACTGAAGCTTTCTTT
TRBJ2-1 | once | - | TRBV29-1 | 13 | CSVGPGNYNEQFF | TGCAGCGTTGGGCCGGGCAATTACAATGAGCAGTTCTTC
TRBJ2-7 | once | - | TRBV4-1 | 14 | CASSQDVIPGGKYF | TGCGCCAGCAGCCAAGATGTTATTCCGGGGGGCAAGTACTTC
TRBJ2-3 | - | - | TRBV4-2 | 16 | CASSQEVSPRTDTQYF | TGTGCCAGCAGCCAAGAAGTAAGCCCTCGCACAGATACGCAGTATTTT
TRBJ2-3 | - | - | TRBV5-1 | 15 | CASSLGRFTTDTQYF | TGCGCCAGCAGCCTAGGGAGGTTCACCACAGATACGCAGTATTTT
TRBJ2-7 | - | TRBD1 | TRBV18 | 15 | CASSYDDRGAPPQYF | TGTGCCAGCTCCTATGATGACAGGGGGGCTCCTCCGCAGTACTTC
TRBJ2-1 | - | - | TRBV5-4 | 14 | CASSSRAEDNEQFF | TGTGCCAGCAGCTCCCGGGCGGAAGACAATGAGCAGTTCTTC
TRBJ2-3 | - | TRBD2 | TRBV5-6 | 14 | CASSAAGEGDTQYF | TGTGCCAGCAGCGCCGCGGGGGAGGGAGATACGCAGTATTTT
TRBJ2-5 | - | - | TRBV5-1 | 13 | CASSRRVQETQYF | TGCGCCAGCAGTCGCAGGGTTCAAGAGACCCAGTACTTC
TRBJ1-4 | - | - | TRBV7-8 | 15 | CASSLDVGPNEKLFF | TGTGCCAGCAGCTTAGATGTTGGCCCTAATGAAAAACTGTTTTTT
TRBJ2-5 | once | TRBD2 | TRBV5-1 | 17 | CASSSFGGGSGGETQYF | TGCGCCAGCAGCTCATTCGGCGGGGGGAGTGGAGGAGAGACCCAGTACTTC
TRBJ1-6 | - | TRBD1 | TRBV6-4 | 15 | CASSDTGTGNSPLHF | TGTGCCAGCAGTGACACCGGGACAGGGAATTCACCCCTCCACTTT
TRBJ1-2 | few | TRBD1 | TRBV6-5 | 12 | CASSRTGDGYTF | TGTGCCAGCAGTCGAACAGGGGATGGCTACACCTTC
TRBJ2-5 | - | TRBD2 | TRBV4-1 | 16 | CASSPTPAGGSETQYF | TGCGCCAGCAGCCCGACGCCAGCGGGGGGTTCTGAGACCCAGTACTTC
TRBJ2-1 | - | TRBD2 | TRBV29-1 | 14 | CSAGLAGGYNEQFF | TGCAGCGCCGGGCTAGCGGGAGGGTACAATGAGCAGTTCTTC
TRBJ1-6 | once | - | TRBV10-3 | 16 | CAISAGDTGGNSPLHF | TGTGCCATCAGTGCGGGCGACACAGGAGGTAATTCACCCCTCCACTTT
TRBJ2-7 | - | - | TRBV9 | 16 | CASSALDSSHYYEQYF | TGTGCCAGCAGCGCGTTAGACAGCTCACACTACTACGAGCAGTACTTC
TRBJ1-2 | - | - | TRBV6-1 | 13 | CASSEMAGYGYTF | TGTGCCAGCAGTGAGATGGCGGGGTATGGCTACACCTTC
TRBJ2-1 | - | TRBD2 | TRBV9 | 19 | CASSVPLGGGKSSYNEQFF | TGTGCCAGCAGCGTACCGCTGGGCGGGGGGAAATCCTCCTACAATGAGCAGTTCTTC
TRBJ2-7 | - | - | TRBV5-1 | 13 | CASSLKHPYEQYF | TGCGCCAGCAGCTTGAAACATCCCTACGAGCAGTACTTC
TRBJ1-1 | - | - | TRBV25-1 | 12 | CASRSGATEAFF | TGTGCCAGCAGATCTGGGGCGACTGAAGCTTTCTTT
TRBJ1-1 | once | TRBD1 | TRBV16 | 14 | CASSLWTGNTEAFF | TGTGCCAGCAGCCTCTGGACAGGGAACACTGAAGCTTTCTTT
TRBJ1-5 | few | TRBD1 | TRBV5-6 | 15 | CASSLSGGWNQPQHF | TGTGCCAGCAGCTTGTCAGGGGGTTGGAATCAGCCCCAGCATTTT
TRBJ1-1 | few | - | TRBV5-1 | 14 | CASSFVGLNTEAFF | TGCGCCAGCAGCTTTGTAGGGTTGAACACTGAAGCTTTCTTT
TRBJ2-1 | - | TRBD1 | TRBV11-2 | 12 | CASSKTGDRGIF | TGTGCCAGCAGTAAAACAGGGGACAGGGGGATCTTC
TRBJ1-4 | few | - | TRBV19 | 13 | CASSTGLYEKLFF | TGTGCCAGTAGTACGGGACTCTATGAAAAACTGTTTTTT
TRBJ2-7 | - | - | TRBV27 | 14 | CASSLSGTTYEQYF | TGTGCCAGCAGTTTGTCCGGGACAACCTACGAGCAGTACTTC
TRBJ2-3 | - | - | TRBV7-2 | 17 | CASSVGTSGRGADTQYF | TGTGCCAGCAGCGTGGGGACATCAGGCCGGGGGGCAGATACGCAGTATTTT